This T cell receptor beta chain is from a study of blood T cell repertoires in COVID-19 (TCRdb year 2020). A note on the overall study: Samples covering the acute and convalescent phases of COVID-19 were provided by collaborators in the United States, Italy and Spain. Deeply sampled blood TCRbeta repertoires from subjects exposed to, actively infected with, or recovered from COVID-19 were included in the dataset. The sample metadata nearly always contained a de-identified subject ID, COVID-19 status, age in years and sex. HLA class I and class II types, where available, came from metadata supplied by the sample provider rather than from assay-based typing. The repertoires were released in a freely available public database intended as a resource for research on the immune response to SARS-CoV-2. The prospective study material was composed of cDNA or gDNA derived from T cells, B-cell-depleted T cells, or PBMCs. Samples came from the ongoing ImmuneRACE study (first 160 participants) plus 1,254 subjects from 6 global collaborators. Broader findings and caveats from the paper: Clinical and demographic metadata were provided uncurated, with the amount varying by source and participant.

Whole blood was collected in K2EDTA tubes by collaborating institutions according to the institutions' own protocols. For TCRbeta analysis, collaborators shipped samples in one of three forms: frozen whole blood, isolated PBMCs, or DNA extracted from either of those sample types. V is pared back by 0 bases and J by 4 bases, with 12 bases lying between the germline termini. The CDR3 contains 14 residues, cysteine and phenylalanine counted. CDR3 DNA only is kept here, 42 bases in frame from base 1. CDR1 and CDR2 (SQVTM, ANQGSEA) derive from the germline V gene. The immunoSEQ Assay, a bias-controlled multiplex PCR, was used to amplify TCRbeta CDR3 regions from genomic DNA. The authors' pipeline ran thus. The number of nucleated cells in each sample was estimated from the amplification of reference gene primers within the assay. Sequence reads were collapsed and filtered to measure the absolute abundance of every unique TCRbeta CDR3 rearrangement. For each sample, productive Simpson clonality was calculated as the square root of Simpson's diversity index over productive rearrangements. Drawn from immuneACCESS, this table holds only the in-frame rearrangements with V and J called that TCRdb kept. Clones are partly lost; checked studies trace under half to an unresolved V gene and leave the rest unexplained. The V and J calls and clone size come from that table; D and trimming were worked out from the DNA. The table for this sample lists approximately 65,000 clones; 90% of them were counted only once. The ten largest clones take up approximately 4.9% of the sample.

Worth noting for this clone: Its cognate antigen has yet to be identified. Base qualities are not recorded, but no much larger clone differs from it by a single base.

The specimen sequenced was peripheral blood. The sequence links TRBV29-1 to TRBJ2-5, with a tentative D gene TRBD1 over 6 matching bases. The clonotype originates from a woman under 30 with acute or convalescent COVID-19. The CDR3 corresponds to CSVEESGAGETQYF. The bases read TGCAGCGTTGAAGAGTCAGGGGCCGGAGAGACCCAGTACTTC.